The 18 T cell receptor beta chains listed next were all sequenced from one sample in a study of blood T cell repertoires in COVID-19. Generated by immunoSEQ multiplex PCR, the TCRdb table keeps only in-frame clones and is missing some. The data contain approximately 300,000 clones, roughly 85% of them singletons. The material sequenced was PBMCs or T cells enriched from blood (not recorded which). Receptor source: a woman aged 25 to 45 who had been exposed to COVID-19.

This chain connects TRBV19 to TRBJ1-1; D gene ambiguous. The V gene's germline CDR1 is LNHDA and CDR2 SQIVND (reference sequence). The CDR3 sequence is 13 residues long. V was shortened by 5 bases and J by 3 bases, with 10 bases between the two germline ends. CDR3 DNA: TGTGCCAGTAGTTTCGGTCGCGACACTGAAGCTTTCTTT. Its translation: CASSFGRDTEAFF.

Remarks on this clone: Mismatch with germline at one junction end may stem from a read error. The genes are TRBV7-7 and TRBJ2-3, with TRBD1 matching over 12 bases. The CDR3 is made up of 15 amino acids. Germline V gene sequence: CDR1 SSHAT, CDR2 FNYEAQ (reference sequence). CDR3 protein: CASSPGTGGADTQYF. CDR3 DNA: TGTGCTAGCAGCCCCGGGACAGGGGGCGCAGATACGCAGTATTTT.

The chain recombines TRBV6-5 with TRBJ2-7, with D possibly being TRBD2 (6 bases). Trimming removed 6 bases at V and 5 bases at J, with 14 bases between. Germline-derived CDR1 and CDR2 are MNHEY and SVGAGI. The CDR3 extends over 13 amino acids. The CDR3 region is CASSLGTSNEQYF. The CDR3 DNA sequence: TGTGCCAGCAGCCTCGGGACTTCCAACGAGCAGTACTTC.

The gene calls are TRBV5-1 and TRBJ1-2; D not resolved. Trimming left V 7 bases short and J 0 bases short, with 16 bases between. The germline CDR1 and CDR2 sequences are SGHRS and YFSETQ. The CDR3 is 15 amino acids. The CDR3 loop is CASCPSGVSNYGYTF. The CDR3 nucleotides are TGCGCCAGCTGCCCAAGCGGGGTATCTAACTATGGCTACACCTTC. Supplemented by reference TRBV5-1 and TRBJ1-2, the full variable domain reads KAGVTQTPRYLIKTRGQQVTLSCSPISGHRSVSWYQQTPGQGLQFLFEYFSETQRNKGNFPGRFSGRQFSNSRSEMNVSTLELGDSALYLCASCPSGVSNYGYTFGSGTRLTVV.

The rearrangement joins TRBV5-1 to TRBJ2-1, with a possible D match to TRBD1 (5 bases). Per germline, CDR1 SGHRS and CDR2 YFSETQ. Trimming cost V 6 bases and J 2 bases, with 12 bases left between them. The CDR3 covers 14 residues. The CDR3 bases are TGCGCCAGCAAAGGGGATCCCACCTACAATGAGCAGTTCTTC. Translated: CASKGDPTYNEQFF.

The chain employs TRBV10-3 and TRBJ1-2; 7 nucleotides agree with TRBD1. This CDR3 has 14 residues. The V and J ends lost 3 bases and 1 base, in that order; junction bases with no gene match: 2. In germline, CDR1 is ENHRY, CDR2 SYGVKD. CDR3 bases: TGTGCCATCAGTGAACAGGGGAGTAACTATGGCTACACCTTC. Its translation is CAISEQGSNYGYTF.

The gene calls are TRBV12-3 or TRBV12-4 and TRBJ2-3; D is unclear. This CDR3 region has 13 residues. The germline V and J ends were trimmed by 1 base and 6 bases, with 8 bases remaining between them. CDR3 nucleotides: TGTGCCAGCAGTTTAGGGGCTGGGGATACGCAGTATTTT. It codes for CASSLGAGDTQYF.

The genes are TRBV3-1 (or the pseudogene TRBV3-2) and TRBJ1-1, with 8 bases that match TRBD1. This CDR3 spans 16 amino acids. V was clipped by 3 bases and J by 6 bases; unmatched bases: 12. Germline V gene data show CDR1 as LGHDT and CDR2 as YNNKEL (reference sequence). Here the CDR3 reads CASSQGIQGGSAEAFF. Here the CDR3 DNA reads TGTGCCAGCAGCCAGGGGATACAGGGGGGTTCGGCTGAAGCTTTCTTT.

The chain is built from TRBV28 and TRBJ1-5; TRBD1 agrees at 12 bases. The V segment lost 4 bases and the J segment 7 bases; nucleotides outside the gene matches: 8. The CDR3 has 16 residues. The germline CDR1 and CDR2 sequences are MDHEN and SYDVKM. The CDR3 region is CASSSAGQGAGQPQHF. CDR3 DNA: TGTGCCAGCAGTTCCGCGGGACAGGGGGCAGGGCAGCCCCAGCATTTT.

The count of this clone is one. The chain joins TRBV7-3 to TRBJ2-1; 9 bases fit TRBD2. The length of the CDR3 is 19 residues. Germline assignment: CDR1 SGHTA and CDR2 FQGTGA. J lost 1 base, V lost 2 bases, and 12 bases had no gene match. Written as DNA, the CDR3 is TGTGCCAGCAGCTTAGGGGTAGCGGGAGACGCGGATTCCTACAATGAGCAGTTCTTC. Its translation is CASSLGVAGDADSYNEQFF.

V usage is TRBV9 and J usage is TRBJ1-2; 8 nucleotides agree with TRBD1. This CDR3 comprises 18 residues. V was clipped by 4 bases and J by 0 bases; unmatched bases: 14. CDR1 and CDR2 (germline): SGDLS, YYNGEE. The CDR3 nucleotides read TGTGCCAGCAGCTCTCGGACAGGGCAATTCGTAACTAACTATGGCTACACCTTC. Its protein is CASSSRTGQFVTNYGYTF.

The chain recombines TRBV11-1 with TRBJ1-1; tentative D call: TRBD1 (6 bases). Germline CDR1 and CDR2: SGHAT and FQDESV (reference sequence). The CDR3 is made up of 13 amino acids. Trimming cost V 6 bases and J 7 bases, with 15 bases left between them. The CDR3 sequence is CASSVLKDSEAFF. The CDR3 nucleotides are TGTGCCAGCAGTGTTTTAAAGGACAGTGAAGCTTTCTTT.

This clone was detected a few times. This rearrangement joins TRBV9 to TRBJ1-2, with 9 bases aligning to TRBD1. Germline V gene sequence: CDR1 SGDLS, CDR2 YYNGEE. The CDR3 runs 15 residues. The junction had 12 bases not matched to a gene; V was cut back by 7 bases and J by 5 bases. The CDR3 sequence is CASQKRDRALYGYTF. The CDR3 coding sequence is TGTGCCAGCCAAAAGCGGGACAGGGCTTTATATGGCTACACCTTC.

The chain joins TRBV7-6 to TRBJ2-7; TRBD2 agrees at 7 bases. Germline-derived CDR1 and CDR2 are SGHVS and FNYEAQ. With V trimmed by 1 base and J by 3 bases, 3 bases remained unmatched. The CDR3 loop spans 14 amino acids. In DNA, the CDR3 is TGTGCCAGCAGCTTAGAGGGCGGGGGCTACGAGCAGTACTTC. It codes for CASSLEGGGYEQYF.

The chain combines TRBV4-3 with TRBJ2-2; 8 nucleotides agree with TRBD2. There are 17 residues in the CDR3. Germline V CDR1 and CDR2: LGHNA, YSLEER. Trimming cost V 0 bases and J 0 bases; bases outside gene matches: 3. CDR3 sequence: CASSQEAGGANTGELFF. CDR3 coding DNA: TGCGCCAGCAGCCAAGAGGCGGGGGGAGCGAACACCGGGGAGCTGTTTTTT.

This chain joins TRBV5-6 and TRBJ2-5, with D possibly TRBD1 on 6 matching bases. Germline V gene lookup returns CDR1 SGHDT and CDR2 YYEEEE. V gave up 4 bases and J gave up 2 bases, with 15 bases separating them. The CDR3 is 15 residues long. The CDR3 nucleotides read TGTGCCAGCAGCGTGATGACAGGAGGACAAGAGACCCAGTACTTC. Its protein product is CASSVMTGGQETQYF.

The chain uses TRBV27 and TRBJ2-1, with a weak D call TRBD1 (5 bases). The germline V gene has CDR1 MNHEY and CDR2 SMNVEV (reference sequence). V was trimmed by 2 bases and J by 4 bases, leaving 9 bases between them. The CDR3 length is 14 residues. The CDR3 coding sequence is TGTGCCAGCAGTTTAACCAGGGTTTACAATGAGCAGTTCTTC. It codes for CASSLTRVYNEQFF.

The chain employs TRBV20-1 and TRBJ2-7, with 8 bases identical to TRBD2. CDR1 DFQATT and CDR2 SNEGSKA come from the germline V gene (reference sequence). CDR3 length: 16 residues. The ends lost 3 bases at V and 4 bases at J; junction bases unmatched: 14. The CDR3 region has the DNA TGCAGTGCTAGTCCGATCTCAGCGGGAGACGGGTACGAGCAGTACTTC. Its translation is CSASPISAGDGYEQYF.